One and the same sample provided the 11 T cell receptor beta chains below, sequenced in a study of beta chain features in type 1 diabetes. Isolated RNA was reverse transcribed in full, so expressed TCRB transcripts were sequenced. Measured with immunoSEQ multiplex PCR; TCRdb has only the in-frame clones, and not every one. Of some 410,000 clones listed, about an eighth were seen once; the top ten hold approximately 0.05%. Sample: naive CD4+ T cells from blood. The receptor source for this set is a woman aged 18-29 years in good health.

This clone was seen a few times. V is TRBV29-1 and J is TRBJ2-3; no definite D call. V lost 5 bases, J lost 2 bases, and 8 bases lay in between. This CDR3 has 12 residues. CDR1 is SQVTM and CDR2 is ANQGSEA in the germline V gene. CDR3 nucleotides: TGCAGCGTTTGGCTCTACACAGATACGCAGTATTTT. Amino acid sequence: CSVWLYTDTQYF.

This clone was seen only a few times. The chain is built from TRBV14 and TRBJ1-1; D unresolved. CDR1 SGHDN and CDR2 FVKESK come from the germline V gene. There are 17 residues in the CDR3. V lost 4 bases to trimming and J lost 8 bases, with 26 bases between them. CDR3 loop: CASSLYMGSLTLIEAFF. In DNA form, the CDR3 reads TGTGCCAGCAGCCTATATATGGGTAGTCTAACCCTGATCGAAGCTTTCTTT. Variable domain in full (rest from reference TRBV14 and TRBJ1-1): EAGVTQFPSHSVIEKGQTVTLRCDPISGHDNLYWYRRVMGKEIKFLLHFVKESKQDESGMPNNRFLAERTGGTYSTLKVQPAELEDSGVYFCASSLYMGSLTLIEAFFGQGTRLTVV.

This clone was counted many times. V is TRBV23-1 and J is TRBJ2-1; 7 bases match TRBD1. TRBV23-1 is identified as an open reading frame with a role that is uncertain. J lost 15 bases, V lost 0 bases, and 20 bases had no gene match. CDR3 length: 17 amino acids. The CDR3 loop reads CASSQSRTGFCLRGAFF. The DNA for the CDR3 is TGCGCCAGCAGTCAATCCCGGACAGGATTTTGTCTCCGGGGAGCGTTCTTC.

This clone was counted between two and nine times. The CDR3 nucleotides read TGCGCCAGCAGCCAAGAGAGACGCGGGGGAATTTACGAGCAGTACGTC. Protein: CASSQERRGGIYEQYV. The chain recombines TRBV4-1 with TRBJ2-7; 7 bases are shared with TRBD2. From germline, CDR1 is MGHRA and CDR2 YSYEKL. J was trimmed by 4 bases and V by 0 bases; bases with no gene match: 9. CDR3 size: 16 residues.

This clone was seen a few times. The V and J genes are TRBV2 and TRBJ2-5, with D tentatively TRBD1 (5 bases). The CDR3 covers 15 residues. CDR1 and CDR2 from the germline V gene are SNHLY and FYNNEI. V lost 6 bases and J lost 4, with 18 bases in between. The DNA of the CDR3 is TGTGCCAGCAGGCCAGGGTGGTCGGTAGGAGAGACCCAGTACTTC. This gives the protein CASRPGWSVGETQYF.

This clone was seen only a few times. The chain joins TRBV4-1 to TRBJ2-3; D possibly uses TRBD1 or TRBD2 (6 bases each). Germline V gives CDR1 MGHRA, CDR2 YSYEKL. The CDR3 length is 16 residues. The V end was cut by 0 bases, the J end by 1 base, with 11 bases between. The CDR3 loop is CASSQDGRGGTDTQYF. For the CDR3, the DNA is TGCGCCAGCAGCCAAGATGGAAGGGGGGGCACAGATACGCAGTATTTT.

This chain uses TRBV6-5 with TRBJ1-1; no clear D gene. Germline V CDR1 and CDR2: MNHEY, SVGAGI. V shed 7 bases and J shed 4 bases, with 19 bases lying between them. The CDR3 is 15 amino acids. In DNA, the CDR3 is TGTGCCAGCATGACATCTTCAGCCCGTGGCACTGAAGCTTTCTTT. This encodes CASMTSSARGTEAFF.

This chain links TRBV19 with TRBJ2-2; D gene uncertain. Germline V gives CDR1 LNHDA, CDR2 SQIVND (reference sequence). The ends were cut back, 4 bases at V and 7 bases at J, with 16 bases in the middle. The CDR3 spans 15 residues. CDR3 residues: CASSTPRLLSGELFF. For the CDR3, the DNA is TGTGCCAGTAGTACTCCCCGACTTCTTAGCGGGGAGCTGTTTTTT. Drawing the rest from reference TRBV19 and TRBJ2-2, the complete variable domain is DGGITQSPKYLFRKEGQNVTLSCEQNLNHDAMYWYRQDPGQGLRLIYYSQIVNDFQKGDIAEGYSVSREKKESFPLTVTSAQKNPTAFYLCASSTPRLLSGELFFGEGSRLTVL.

The rearrangement links TRBV5-1 to TRBJ2-1; 10 bases agree with TRBD2. The germline V gene has CDR1 SGHRS and CDR2 YFSETQ. The CDR3 length is 16 residues. The J segment lost 0 bases and the V segment lost 1 base, leaving 1 base of the junction unmatched. CDR3 DNA sequence: TGCGCCAGCAGCTTGCCTAGCGGGAGCTCCTACAATGAGCAGTTCTTC. It translates to CASSLPSGSSYNEQFF.

The V and J genes are TRBV18 and TRBJ1-2, with a possible D match to TRBD1 (6 bases). The V gene lost 4 bases and the J gene lost 3 bases, with 12 bases spanning the gap. Germline V CDR1 and CDR2: KGHSH, LQKENI. This CDR3 is built from 14 residues. CDR3 amino acids: CASSLQGMHYGYTF. The DNA for the CDR3 is TGTGCCAGCTCACTACAGGGAATGCACTATGGCTACACCTTC.

J is TRBJ2-1 and V is TRBV29-1, with 8 bases fitting TRBD1. Per the germline V gene, CDR1 is SQVTM and CDR2 is ANQGSEA. After removal of 6 bases from V and 5 bases from J, the junction contained 6 bases not matched to a gene. The CDR3 sequence is 13 residues long. In DNA form, the CDR3 reads TGCAGCGTCGCCGGACAGGGAGACAATGAGCAGTTCTTC. Translated, it gives CSVAGQGDNEQFF.